This T cell receptor (beta chain) was identified in a study of T-cell memory formation after mild COVID-19. Study summary: Most TCR clusters belonged to a single donor.

With V trimmed by 4 bases and J by 9 bases, 4 bases remained unmatched. The CDR3 length is 15 residues. CDR1 is SGHRS and CDR2 is YFSETQ in the germline V gene. TCRalpha and TCRbeta libraries used 5'RACE with constant-segment primers and UMIs. TCRdb fed the 5' RACE reads into MiXCR, producing one record per CDR3 protein. The data contain roughly 80,000 distinct CDR3 sequences, roughly 14% of them seen just once; the ten biggest clones take up 30% to 35%. This clonotype originated in an adult woman who had mild COVID-19 (a few samples of this study predate the infection). Cell type and time point are not known. What was sequenced was PBMCs or a T cell subset sorted from them (not recorded which). This chain connects TRBV5-1 to TRBJ2-1; 16 nucleotides line up with TRBD2. CDR3 loop: CASSPGTSGGVEQFF. In nucleotides, the CDR3 is TGCGCCAGCAGCCCCGGGACTAGCGGGGGGGTTGAGCAGTTCTTC.